The rows below give T cell receptor beta chains drawn from one sample of a study of blood T cell repertoires in COVID-19. The data were produced by immunoSEQ multiplex PCR, yet TCRdb's version contains in-frame clones alone and is incomplete. The sample has about 46,000 clones; approximately 85% are singletons. Sequenced material: peripheral blood. These receptors were collected from a woman of 80 years or more with COVID-19, enrolled during active disease. Each CDR3 is given with its conserved first and last residue. D genes are given only for firm matches. Where a row states a size, it is once, few, many or the class of an expanded clone; other rows omit it.

- | TRBJ1-1 | TRBV2 | - | CASSAEMNTEAFF | TGTGCCAGCAGTGCCGAGATGAACACTGAAGCTTTCTTT
many | TRBJ1-1 | TRBV19 | TRBD1 | CASSIQGAITEAFF | TGTGCCAGTAGTATCCAGGGGGCGATCACTGAAGCTTTCTTT
- | TRBJ2-1 | TRBV5-1 | - | CASSSRQTSYNEQFF | TGCGCCAGCAGCTCGCGACAGACCTCCTACAATGAGCAGTTCTTC
- | TRBJ2-7 | TRBV29-1 | TRBD2 | CSVEKLAGVSYEQYF | TGCAGCGTTGAAAAACTAGCGGGAGTATCTTACGAGCAGTACTTC
- | TRBJ2-5 | TRBV19 | TRBD1 | CASSIWTGGETQYF | TGTGCCAGTAGTATTTGGACAGGGGGTGAGACCCAGTACTTC
few | TRBJ1-1 | TRBV15 | - | CATSRDAQGSTEAFF | TGTGCCACCAGCAGAGATGCCCAGGGAAGCACTGAAGCTTTCTTT
- | TRBJ2-1 | TRBV7-2 | - | CASSLKFAGYSYNEQFF | TGTGCCAGCAGCTTAAAGTTCGCGGGGTACTCCTACAATGAGCAGTTCTTC
once | TRBJ2-5 | TRBV7-9 | - | CASSLSKGLRKETQYF | TGTGCCAGCAGCTTAAGTAAAGGACTACGAAAAGAGACCCAGTACTTC
- | TRBJ1-2 | TRBV28 | - | CASSILREGYGYTF | TGTGCCAGCAGTATACTCAGGGAGGGGTATGGCTACACCTTC
- | TRBJ2-2 | TRBV27 | TRBD1 | CASSFARGDRGVRELFF | TGTGCCAGCAGTTTCGCACGTGGGGACAGGGGAGTAAGGGAGCTGTTTTTT
- | TRBJ2-2 | TRBV5-1 | TRBD2 | CASSYWTSGRAATGELFF | TGCGCCAGCAGCTACTGGACTAGCGGGAGGGCCGCCACCGGGGAGCTGTTTTTT
- | TRBJ2-5 | TRBV12-5 | - | CASGLAGKETQYF | TGTGCTAGTGGTTTGGCAGGGAAAGAGACCCAGTACTTC
- | TRBJ1-1 | TRBV4-2 | TRBD1 | CASSQAGTDANEAFF | TGTGCCAGCAGCCAAGCCGGGACAGACGCAAATGAAGCTTTCTTT
few | TRBJ1-2 | TRBV5-4 | - | CASSPDRVNYGYTF | TGTGCCAGCAGCCCTGACAGAGTAAACTATGGCTACACCTTC
- | TRBJ2-1 | TRBV12-3/TRBV12-4 | TRBD1 | CASSQTGSEQFF | TGTGCCAGCAGTCAGACAGGGAGTGAGCAGTTCTTC
- | TRBJ1-2 | TRBV7-9 | - | CASSPQIGYTF | TGTGCCAGCAGCCCCCAGATTGGCTACACCTTC
- | TRBJ1-1 | TRBV7-9 | - | CASSVISWETEAFF | TGTGCCAGCAGCGTTATATCGTGGGAGACTGAAGCTTTCTTT
- | TRBJ1-5 | TRBV19 | - | CASSNHRGGNQPQHF | TGTGCCAGTAGTAATCATCGGGGAGGAAATCAGCCCCAGCATTTT
- | TRBJ2-1 | TRBV11-3 | - | CASSLGASREQFF | TGTGCCAGCAGCTTAGGGGCTAGCCGGGAGCAGTTCTTC
- | TRBJ1-6 | TRBV5-4 | TRBD1 | CASSGRDRKSSYNSPLHF | TGTGCCAGCAGCGGGCGGGACAGAAAGAGCTCCTATAATTCACCCCTCCACTTT
- | TRBJ2-6 | TRBV7-9 | - | CASSSLVERWREANVLTF | TGTGCCAGCAGCAGCTTAGTAGAGCGGTGGCGGGAAGCCAACGTCCTGACTTTC
- | TRBJ2-5 | TRBV11-2 | TRBD2 | CASSTPSGSRHF | TGTGCCAGCAGCACCCCTAGCGGGAGTCGGCACTTC
- | TRBJ1-4 | TRBV2 | TRBD1 | CATKTGVGEKLFF | TGTGCCACCAAGACAGGGGTTGGAGAAAAACTGTTTTTT
- | TRBJ2-6 | TRBV2 | - | CASRRQSVNGANVLTF | TGTGCCAGCAGGCGGCAATCAGTGAATGGGGCCAACGTCCTGACTTTC
- | TRBJ2-7 | TRBV7-8 | TRBD1 | CASSLGLSRGLGEQYF | TGTGCCAGCAGCTTAGGTTTATCCAGGGGGCTCGGCGAGCAGTACTTC
once | TRBJ2-3 | TRBV18 | - | CASSPRGPEDTQYF | TGTGCCAGCTCACCACGGGGGCCTGAAGATACGCAGTATTTT
- | TRBJ2-1 | TRBV2 | - | CASRSGGVYNEQFF | TGTGCCAGCAGGTCCGGAGGGGTTTACAATGAGCAGTTCTTC
- | TRBJ2-1 | TRBV11-1 | TRBD2 | CASSLEAGVYNEQFF | TGTGCCAGCAGCTTAGAAGCGGGGGTCTACAATGAGCAGTTCTTC
once | TRBJ1-2 | TRBV4-1 | - | CASSQDRDYGYTF | TGCGCCAGCAGCCAAGACAGGGACTATGGCTACACCTTC
- | TRBJ1-6 | TRBV5-1 | - | CASSSEGTVPWRAPLHF | TGCGCCAGCAGCTCGGAAGGGACGGTGCCATGGAGGGCACCCCTCCACTTT
once | TRBJ1-1 | TRBV27 | - | CASRGQNTEAFF | TGTGCCAGCAGGGGACAGAACACTGAAGCTTTCTTT
few | TRBJ2-2 | TRBV9 | TRBD1 | CASTRQGLYDTGELFF | TGTGCCAGCACAAGACAGGGGCTATATGACACCGGGGAGCTGTTTTTT
- | TRBJ2-3 | TRBV11-2 | TRBD2 | CASSSRGASGDTQYF | TGTGCCAGCAGCTCTCGAGGGGCTAGCGGAGATACGCAGTATTTT
- | TRBJ2-2 | TRBV10-3 | - | CAIRREANTGELFF | TGTGCCATCAGGCGGGAAGCGAACACCGGGGAGCTGTTTTTT
- | TRBJ2-7 | TRBV4-2 | TRBD2 | CASSQGSGTTYEQYF | TGTGCCAGCAGCCAAGGATCCGGGACTACCTACGAGCAGTACTTC
- | TRBJ1-1 | TRBV5-1 | - | CASGYETGRVPRYTEAFF | TGCGCCAGCGGCTATGAAACAGGGAGGGTCCCACGGTACACTGAAGCTTTCTTT
- | TRBJ1-5 | TRBV28 | - | CGSSSGTLRFSNQPQHF | TGTGGGTCCTCCTCCGGGACTCTCAGATTCAGCAATCAGCCCCAGCATTTT
- | TRBJ2-3 | TRBV9 | TRBD2 | CASSVEGGGTPTDTQYF | TGTGCCAGCAGCGTAGAGGGCGGGGGGACCCCCACAGATACGCAGTATTTT
- | TRBJ1-5 | TRBV2 | - | CASSDRALQNQPQHF | TGTGCCAGCAGTGACAGGGCTTTACAAAATCAGCCCCAGCATTTT
- | TRBJ2-4 | TRBV7-2 | - | CASSPQGRADIQYF | TGTGCCAGCAGCCCCCAGGGGCGGGCGGACATTCAGTACTTC
- | TRBJ2-5 | TRBV2 | TRBD2 | CASSQVGTRLETQYF | TGTGCCAGCAGCCAAGTTGGGACTAGACTAGAGACCCAGTACTTC
- | TRBJ1-1 | TRBV7-8 | - | CASSRTGGGGTEAFF | TGTGCCAGCAGCCGGACGGGGGGTGGGGGCACTGAAGCTTTCTTT
- | TRBJ2-5 | TRBV4-2 | TRBD2 | CASSLGGGDETQYF | TGTGCCAGCAGCCTCGGCGGGGGAGACGAGACCCAGTACTTC
- | TRBJ1-5 | TRBV7-2 | TRBD1 | CASSLVPGTGNSNQPQHF | TGTGCCAGCAGCTTAGTCCCTGGGACAGGTAATAGCAATCAGCCCCAGCATTTT
few | TRBJ2-2 | TRBV7-9 | TRBD2 | CASSSSGRNTGELFF | TGTGCCAGCAGCTCTAGCGGGAGAAACACCGGGGAGCTGTTTTTT
- | TRBJ1-1 | TRBV6-5 | - | CASSYSTYGGTEAFF | TGTGCCAGCAGTTACTCGACTTATGGAGGCACTGAAGCTTTCTTT
- | TRBJ2-7 | TRBV3-1/TRBV3-2 | - | CATPMNPDSPTYEQYF | TGTGCCACCCCCATGAACCCGGACAGTCCTACCTACGAGCAGTACTTC
- | TRBJ1-6 | TRBV18 | TRBD1 | CASSPMDRGYGSPLHF | TGTGCCAGCTCACCCATGGACAGGGGTTACGGTTCACCCCTCCACTTT
- | TRBJ1-4 | TRBV18 | - | CASSPFAQRDEKLFF | TGTGCCAGCTCACCATTCGCACAGCGGGATGAAAAACTGTTTTTT
few | TRBJ1-3 | TRBV5-1 | - | CASSLEAAGNTIYF | TGCGCCAGCAGCTTGGAGGCGGCTGGAAACACCATATATTTT
- | TRBJ2-5 | TRBV4-1 | TRBD2 | CASSQDLIRAGGYQETQYF | TGCGCCAGCAGCCAAGATCTAATCCGAGCGGGGGGTTACCAAGAGACCCAGTACTTC
once | TRBJ2-7 | TRBV6-5 | - | CASSYTRGASYEQYF | TGTGCCAGCAGTTACACCCGGGGGGCCTCCTACGAGCAGTACTTC
- | TRBJ2-3 | TRBV9 | TRBD2 | CASSVGERGAPTDTQYF | TGTGCCAGCAGCGTCGGTGAGCGGGGGGCCCCCACAGATACGCAGTATTTT
- | TRBJ2-2 | TRBV2 | - | CASSEPGTGELFF | TGTGCCAGCAGTGAACCGGGGACCGGGGAGCTGTTTTTT
- | TRBJ1-4 | TRBV10-3 | - | CAISENDSANEKLFF | TGTGCCATCAGTGAAAACGACAGCGCGAATGAAAAACTGTTTTTT
- | TRBJ2-3 | TRBV7-2 | TRBD2 | CASSLSGRRSTDTQYF | TGTGCCAGCAGCCTTAGCGGGAGGCGGAGCACAGATACGCAGTATTTT
- | TRBJ1-1 | TRBV7-3 | TRBD1 | CASSATGGGTEAFF | TGTGCCAGCAGCGCGACAGGGGGCGGCACTGAAGCTTTCTTT
few | TRBJ2-1 | TRBV7-2 | TRBD1 | CASSWAVPGQGGEQFF | TGTGCCAGCAGCTGGGCAGTCCCGGGACAGGGGGGAGAGCAGTTCTTC
- | TRBJ1-2 | TRBV19 | TRBD1 | CASSIATGVNYGYTF | TGTGCCAGTAGTATCGCGACAGGGGTGAACTATGGCTACACCTTC